This TCR beta chain was retrieved from a study of cytomegalovirus exposure and HLA in healthy donors. Overall study: The 120 validation repertoires used the same platform as the 600 to 750 first-cohort repertoires (as reported by a later analysis). General study results and limits: Researchers counted around 170 TCR beta chains as cytomegalovirus-associated. Most sequenced TCRs were rare (though some public TCRs occurred in many donors). There were a few CMV-associated chains whose specificity for CMV antigens was confirmed in vitro.

Germline CDR1 reads LNHDA; CDR2 reads SQIVND (reference sequence). The length of the CDR3 is 16 residues. V lost 1 base, J lost 6 bases, and 16 bases lay in between. This clone has just a few counts. Its antigen remains unknown. Generated by immunoSEQ multiplex PCR, the TCRdb table keeps only in-frame clones and is missing some. The sample has 130,000 or so clones, roughly nine tenths seen once. This receptor was obtained from a young man in good health and CMV-seronegative. Sequenced sample: PBMCs. The rearrangement links TRBV19 to TRBJ2-1, with D possibly matching TRBD2 (7 bases). In nucleotides, the CDR3 is TGTGCCAGTAGTATAGTTCCGGGGGGCCAACTCAATGAGCAGTTCTTC. This encodes CASSIVPGGQLNEQFF.